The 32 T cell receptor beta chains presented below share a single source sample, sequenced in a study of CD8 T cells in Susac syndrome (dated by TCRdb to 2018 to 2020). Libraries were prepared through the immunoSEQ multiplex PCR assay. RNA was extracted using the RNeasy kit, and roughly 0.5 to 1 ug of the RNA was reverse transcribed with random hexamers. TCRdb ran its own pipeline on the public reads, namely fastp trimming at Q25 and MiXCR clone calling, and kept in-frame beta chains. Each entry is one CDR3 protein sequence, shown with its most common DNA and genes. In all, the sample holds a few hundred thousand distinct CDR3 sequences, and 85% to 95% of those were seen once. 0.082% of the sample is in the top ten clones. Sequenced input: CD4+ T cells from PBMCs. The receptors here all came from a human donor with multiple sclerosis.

The CDR3 is CSAPPGTPNLQPQHF. The CDR3 nucleotides are TGCAGTGCGCCACCCGGGACACCGAATCTTCAGCCCCAGCATTTT. The V gene is TRBV20-1, the J gene TRBJ1-5, with TRBD1 as a possible D gene (6 bases). V was cut by 6 bases and J by 6 bases, with 21 bases left in between. The CDR3 extends over 15 amino acids. Germline CDR1 reads DFQATT; CDR2 reads SNEGSKA (reference sequence).

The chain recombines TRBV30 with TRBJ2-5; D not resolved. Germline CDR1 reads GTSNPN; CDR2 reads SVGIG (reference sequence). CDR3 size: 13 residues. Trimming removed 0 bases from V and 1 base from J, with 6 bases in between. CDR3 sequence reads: CAWSVRAQETQYF. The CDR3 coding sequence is TGTGCCTGGAGTGTCCGGGCCCAAGAGACCCAGTACTTC. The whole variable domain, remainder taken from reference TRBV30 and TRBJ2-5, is SQTIHQWPATLVQPVGSPLSLECTVEGTSNPNLYWYRQAAGRGLQLLFYSVGIGQISSEVPQNLSASRPQDRQFILSSKKLLLSDSGFYLCAWSVRAQETQYFGPGTRLLVL.

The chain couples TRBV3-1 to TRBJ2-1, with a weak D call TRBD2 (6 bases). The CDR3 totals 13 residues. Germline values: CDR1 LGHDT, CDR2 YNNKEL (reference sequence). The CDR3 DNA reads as TGTGCTGCGGGACCCAAATCCTACAATGAGCAGTTCTTC. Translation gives CAAGPKSYNEQFF.

The CDR3 bases are TGCAGCACTGGACAGGGGAACACTGAAGCTTTCTTT. Its protein product is CSTGQGNTEAFF. The chain recombines TRBV29-1 with TRBJ1-1, with 8 bases lining up with TRBD1. Germline CDR1 is SQVTM and CDR2 is ANQGSEA. Germline trimming cut 8 bases from V and 1 base from J; bases unmatched to any gene: 3. The CDR3 consists of 12 residues.

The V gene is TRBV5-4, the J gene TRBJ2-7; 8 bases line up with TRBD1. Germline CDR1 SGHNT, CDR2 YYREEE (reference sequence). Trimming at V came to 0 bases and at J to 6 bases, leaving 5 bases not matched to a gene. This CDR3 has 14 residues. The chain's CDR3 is CASSLDPQGAEQYV. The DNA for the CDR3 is TGTGCCAGCAGCTTGGATCCGCAGGGGGCCGAGCAGTACGTC.

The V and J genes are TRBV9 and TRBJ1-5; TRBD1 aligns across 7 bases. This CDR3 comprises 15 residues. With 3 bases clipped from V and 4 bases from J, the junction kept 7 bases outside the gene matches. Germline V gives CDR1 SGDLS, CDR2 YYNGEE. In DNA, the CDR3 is TGTGCCAGCAGCGCGGATCCGACAGGGAATCAGCCCCAGCATTTT. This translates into CASSADPTGNQPQHF. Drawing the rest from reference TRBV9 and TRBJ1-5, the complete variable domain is DSGVTQTPKHLITATGQRVTLRCSPRSGDLSVYWYQQSLDQGLQFLIQYYNGEERAKGNILERFSAQQFPDLHSELNLSSLELGDSALYFCASSADPTGNQPQHFGDGTRLSIL.

CDR3 loop: CASSAWDTRNTEAFF. CDR3 in DNA: TGTGCCAGCTCAGCCTGGGACACCCGGAACACTGAAGCTTTCTTT. The rearrangement joins TRBV18 to TRBJ1-1; D possibly corresponds to TRBD1 (6 bases). The CDR3 extends over 15 amino acids. Germline V gene lookup returns CDR1 KGHSH and CDR2 LQKENI. Trimming stripped 5 bases from V and 1 base from J, with 14 bases between.

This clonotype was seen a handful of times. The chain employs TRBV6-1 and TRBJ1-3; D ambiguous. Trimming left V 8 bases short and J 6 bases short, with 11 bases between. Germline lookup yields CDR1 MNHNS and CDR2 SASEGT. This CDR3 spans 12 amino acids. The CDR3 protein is CASSSGLNTIYF. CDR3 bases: TGTGCCAGCTCCAGCGGGTTAAACACCATATATTTT.

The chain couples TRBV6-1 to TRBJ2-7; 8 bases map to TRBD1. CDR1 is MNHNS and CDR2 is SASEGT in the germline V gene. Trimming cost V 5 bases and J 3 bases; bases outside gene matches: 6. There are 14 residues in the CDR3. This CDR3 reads CASSRGQGYYEQYV. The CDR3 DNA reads TGTGCCAGCAGTAGAGGACAGGGCTACTACGAGCAGTACGTC.

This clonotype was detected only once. CDR3 DNA sequence: TGTGCCAGCAGCGTACAATTTTCCTCCGGGGAGCTGTTTTTT. The encoded protein is CASSVQFSSGELFF. The V gene is TRBV9, the J gene TRBJ2-2; no reliable D call. Germline-derived CDR1 and CDR2 are SGDLS and YYNGEE. This CDR3 has 14 amino acids. Between the trimmed V and J ends, which lost 1 base and 6 bases, there was a span of 10 bases. Looking up the rest from reference TRBV9 and TRBJ2-2 gives the full variable domain: DSGVTQTPKHLITATGQRVTLRCSPRSGDLSVYWYQQSLDQGLQFLIQYYNGEERAKGNILERFSAQQFPDLHSELNLSSLELGDSALYFCASSVQFSSGELFFGEGSRLTVL.

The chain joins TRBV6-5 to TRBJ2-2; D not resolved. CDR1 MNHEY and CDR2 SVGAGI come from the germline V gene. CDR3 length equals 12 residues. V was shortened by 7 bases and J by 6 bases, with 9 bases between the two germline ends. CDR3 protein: CASTRAPGELFF. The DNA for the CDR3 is TGTGCCAGCACCAGAGCCCCCGGGGAGCTGTTTTTT.

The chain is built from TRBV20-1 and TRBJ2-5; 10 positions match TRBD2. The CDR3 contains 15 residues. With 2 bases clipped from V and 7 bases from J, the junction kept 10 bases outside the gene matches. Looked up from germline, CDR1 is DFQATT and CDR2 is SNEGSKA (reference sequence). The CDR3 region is CSARLAGARLRTQYF. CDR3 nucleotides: TGCAGTGCTAGACTAGCGGGGGCGCGTTTACGGACCCAGTACTTC.

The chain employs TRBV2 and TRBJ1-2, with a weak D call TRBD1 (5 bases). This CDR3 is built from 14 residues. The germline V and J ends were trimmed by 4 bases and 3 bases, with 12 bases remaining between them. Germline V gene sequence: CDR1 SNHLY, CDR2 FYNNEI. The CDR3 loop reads CASSGGGADYGYTF. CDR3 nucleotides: TGTGCCAGCAGTGGCGGCGGGGCGGACTATGGCTACACCTTC.

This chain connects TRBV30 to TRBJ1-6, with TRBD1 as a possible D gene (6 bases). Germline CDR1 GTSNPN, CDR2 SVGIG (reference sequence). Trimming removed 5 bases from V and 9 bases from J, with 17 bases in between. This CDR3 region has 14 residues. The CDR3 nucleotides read TGTGCCTGGTCATACCCGGGAGGGGGTTCACCCCTCCACTTT. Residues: CAWSYPGGGSPLHF.

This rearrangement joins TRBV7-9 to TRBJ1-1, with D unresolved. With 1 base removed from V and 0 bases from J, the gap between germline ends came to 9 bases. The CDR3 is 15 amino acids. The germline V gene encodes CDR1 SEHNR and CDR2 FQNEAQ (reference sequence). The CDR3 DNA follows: TGTGCCAGCAGCTTAGGGGCAGGTATGAACACTGAAGCTTTCTTT. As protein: CASSLGAGMNTEAFF.

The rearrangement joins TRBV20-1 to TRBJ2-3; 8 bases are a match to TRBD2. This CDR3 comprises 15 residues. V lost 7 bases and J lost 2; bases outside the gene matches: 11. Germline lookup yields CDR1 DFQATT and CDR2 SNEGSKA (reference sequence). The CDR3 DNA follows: TGCAGTGTGGGCCCCCGGGGGGGTTTCACAGATACGCAGTATTTT. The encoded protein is CSVGPRGGFTDTQYF.

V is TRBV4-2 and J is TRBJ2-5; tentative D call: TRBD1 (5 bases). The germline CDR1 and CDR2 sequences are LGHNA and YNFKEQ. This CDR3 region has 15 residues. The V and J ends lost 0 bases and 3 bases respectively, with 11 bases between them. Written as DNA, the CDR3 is TGTGCCAGCAGCCAAGATAAGGGGTGGGAAGAGACCCAGTACTTC. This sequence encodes CASSQDKGWEETQYF.

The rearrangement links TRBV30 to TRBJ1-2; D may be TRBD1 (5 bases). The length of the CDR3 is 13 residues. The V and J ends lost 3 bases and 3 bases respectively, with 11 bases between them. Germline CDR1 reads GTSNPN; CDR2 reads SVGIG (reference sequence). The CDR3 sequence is CAWSWEGYYGYTF. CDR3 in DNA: TGTGCCTGGAGCTGGGAGGGGTACTATGGCTACACCTTC.

The CDR3 loop is CSAFLDQETQYF. The CDR3, as DNA: TGCAGTGCTTTTCTAGACCAAGAGACCCAGTACTTC. The rearrangement links TRBV20-1 to TRBJ2-5, with D hard to call. The germline V gene encodes CDR1 DFQATT and CDR2 SNEGSKA (reference sequence). There are 12 residues in the CDR3. Trimming took off 5 bases at V and 0 bases at J, with 7 bases between the two ends.

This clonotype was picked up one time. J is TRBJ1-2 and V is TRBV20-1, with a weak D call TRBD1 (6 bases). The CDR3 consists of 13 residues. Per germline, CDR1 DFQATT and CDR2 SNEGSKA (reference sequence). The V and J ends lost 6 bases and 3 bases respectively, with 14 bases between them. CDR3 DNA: TGCAGTGCAGTCCGGACAGAGTACTATGGCTACACCTTC. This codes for CSAVRTEYYGYTF.

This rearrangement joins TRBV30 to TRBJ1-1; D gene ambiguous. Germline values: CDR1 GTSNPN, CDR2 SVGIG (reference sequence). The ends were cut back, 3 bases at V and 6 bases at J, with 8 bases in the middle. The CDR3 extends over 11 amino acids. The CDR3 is CAWRTGAEAFF. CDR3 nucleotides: TGTGCCTGGAGAACCGGGGCTGAAGCTTTCTTT. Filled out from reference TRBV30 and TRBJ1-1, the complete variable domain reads SQTIHQWPATLVQPVGSPLSLECTVEGTSNPNLYWYRQAAGRGLQLLFYSVGIGQISSEVPQNLSASRPQDRQFILSSKKLLLSDSGFYLCAWRTGAEAFFGQGTRLTVV.

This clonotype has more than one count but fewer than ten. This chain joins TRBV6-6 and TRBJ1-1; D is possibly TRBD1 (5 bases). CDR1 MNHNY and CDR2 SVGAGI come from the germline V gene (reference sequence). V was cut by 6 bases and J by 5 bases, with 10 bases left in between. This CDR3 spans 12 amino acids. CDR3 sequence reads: CASSLTGTEAFF. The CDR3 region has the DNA TGTGCCAGCAGCTTAACAGGAACTGAAGCTTTCTTT.

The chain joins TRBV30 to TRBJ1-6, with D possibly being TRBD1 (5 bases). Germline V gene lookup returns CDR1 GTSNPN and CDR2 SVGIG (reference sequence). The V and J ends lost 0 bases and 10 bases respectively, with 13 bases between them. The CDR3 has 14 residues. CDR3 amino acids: CAWSVGREQSPLHF. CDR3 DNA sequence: TGTGCCTGGAGTGTCGGCAGGGAGCAATCACCCCTCCACTTT.

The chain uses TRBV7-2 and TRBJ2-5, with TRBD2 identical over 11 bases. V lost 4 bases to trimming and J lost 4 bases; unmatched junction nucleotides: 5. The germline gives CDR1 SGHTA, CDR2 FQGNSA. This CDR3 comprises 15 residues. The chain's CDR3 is CASSYSGGATETQYF. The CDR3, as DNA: TGTGCCAGCAGCTATAGCGGGGGGGCCACAGAGACCCAGTACTTC. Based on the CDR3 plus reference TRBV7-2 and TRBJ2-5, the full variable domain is GAGVSQSPSNKVTEKGKDVELRCDPISGHTALYWYRQSLGQGLEFLIYFQGNSAPDKSGLPSDRFSAERTGGSVSTLTIQRTQQEDSAVYLCASSYSGGATETQYFGPGTRLLVL.

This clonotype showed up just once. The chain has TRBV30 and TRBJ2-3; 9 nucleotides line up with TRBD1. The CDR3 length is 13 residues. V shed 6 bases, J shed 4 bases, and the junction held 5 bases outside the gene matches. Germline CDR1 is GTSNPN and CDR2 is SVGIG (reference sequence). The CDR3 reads CACRGQGPDTQYF. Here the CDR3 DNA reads TGTGCCTGTAGGGGACAGGGCCCAGATACGCAGTATTTT.

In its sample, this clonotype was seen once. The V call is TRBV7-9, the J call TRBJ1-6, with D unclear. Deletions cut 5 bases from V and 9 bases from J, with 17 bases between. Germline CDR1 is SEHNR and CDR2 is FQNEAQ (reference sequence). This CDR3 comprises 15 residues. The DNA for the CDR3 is TGTGCCAGCAGCCTGGATGGAGCGTACGGTTCACCCCTCCACTTT. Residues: CASSLDGAYGSPLHF.

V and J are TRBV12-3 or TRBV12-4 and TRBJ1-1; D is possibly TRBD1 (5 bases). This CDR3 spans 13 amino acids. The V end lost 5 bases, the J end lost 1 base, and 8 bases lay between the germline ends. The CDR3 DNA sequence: TGTGCCAGCAGTCGGGACCAGAACACTGAAGCTTTCTTT. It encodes CASSRDQNTEAFF.

CDR3 sequence: CASSEAARGPQHF. The CDR3 DNA reads as TGTGCCAGCAGTGAAGCCGCCCGTGGGCCCCAGCATTTT. The J gene is TRBJ1-5, the V gene TRBV2; D uncertain. This CDR3 has 13 amino acids. Germline V gene lookup returns CDR1 SNHLY and CDR2 FYNNEI. Trimming left V 0 bases short and J 9 bases short, with 9 bases between.

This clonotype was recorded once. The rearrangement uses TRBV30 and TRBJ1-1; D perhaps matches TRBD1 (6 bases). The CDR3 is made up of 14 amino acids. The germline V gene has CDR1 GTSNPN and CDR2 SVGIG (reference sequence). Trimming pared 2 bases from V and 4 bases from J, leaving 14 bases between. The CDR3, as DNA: TGTGCCTGGAGTCTCACCCCAGGGGCCACTGAAGCTTTCTTT. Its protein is CAWSLTPGATEAFF.

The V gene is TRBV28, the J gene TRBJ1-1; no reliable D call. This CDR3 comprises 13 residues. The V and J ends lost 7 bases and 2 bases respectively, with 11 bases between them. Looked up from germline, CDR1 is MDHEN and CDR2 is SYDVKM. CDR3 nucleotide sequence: TGTGCCAGCACTCTCCGACTCAACACTGAAGCTTTCTTT. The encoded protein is CASTLRLNTEAFF. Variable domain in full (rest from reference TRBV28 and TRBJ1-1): DVKVTQSSRYLVKRTGEKVFLECVQDMDHENMFWYRQDPGLGLRLIYFSYDVKMKEKGDIPEGYSVSREKKERFSLILESASTNQTSMYLCASTLRLNTEAFFGQGTRLTVV.

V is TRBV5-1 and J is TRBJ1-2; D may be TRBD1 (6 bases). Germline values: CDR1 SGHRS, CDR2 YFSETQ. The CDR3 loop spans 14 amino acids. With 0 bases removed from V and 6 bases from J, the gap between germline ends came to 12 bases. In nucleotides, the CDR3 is TGCGCCAGCAGCTTGGAAGGGGGGATTGATGGCTACACCTTC. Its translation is CASSLEGGIDGYTF.

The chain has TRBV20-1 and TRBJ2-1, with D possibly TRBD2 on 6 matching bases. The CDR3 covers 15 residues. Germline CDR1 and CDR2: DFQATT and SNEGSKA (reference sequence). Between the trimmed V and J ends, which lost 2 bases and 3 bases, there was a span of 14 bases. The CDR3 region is CSARSSRGNYNEQFF. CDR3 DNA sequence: TGCAGTGCTAGAAGCAGCCGGGGGAACTACAATGAGCAGTTCTTC.